These T cell receptor beta chains were read from a single sample in a study of cytomegalovirus exposure and HLA in healthy donors. Using immunoSEQ multiplex PCR, the repertoire was profiled, and TCRdb retains in-frame clones only, with some absent. The profile shows tens of thousands of clones, 75% to 85% of them singletons. Material for sequencing was PBMCs. Receptors originate from a woman in her thirties or forties in good health and CMV-seronegative. The CDR3 runs from the conserved cysteine through the conserved F or W. A D gene is named only where the DNA matches it firmly. For some rows the clone size is stated as once, few or many, or as a class when expanded; others skip it.

j_call | v_call | cdr3_length | clone_size | d_call | cdr3_nt | cdr3_aa
TRBJ2-3 | TRBV30 | 13 | - | TRBD2 | TGTGCCTGGCGGCTAGCGGGGGGGCTGGCGCAGTATTTT | CAWRLAGGLAQYF
TRBJ1-5 | TRBV7-2 | 14 | few | - | TGTGCCAGCAGCCCGGACGGGATCAATCAGCCCCAGCATTTT | CASSPDGINQPQHF
TRBJ1-1 | TRBV4-2 | 16 | - | TRBD1 | TGTGCCAGCAGCCAAGTTGGCGGGACAGCGAACACTGAAGCTTTCTTT | CASSQVGGTANTEAFF
TRBJ1-1 | TRBV5-4 | 15 | few | TRBD1 | TGTGCCAGCACCAGACAGGGGCATGGTAACACTGAAGCTTTCTTT | CASTRQGHGNTEAFF
TRBJ1-5 | TRBV27 | 13 | - | - | TGTGCCAGCAGTTTTGTAGGGGTTCAGCCCCAGCATTTT | CASSFVGVQPQHF
TRBJ2-5 | TRBV7-2 | 13 | - | - | TGTGCCAGCAGCTTAGGTATCCGAGAGACCCAGTACTTC | CASSLGIRETQYF
TRBJ1-2 | TRBV6-5 | 13 | - | - | TGTGCCAGCAGTTACATGCAGGGGTCTGGCTACCCCTTC | CASSYMQGSGYPF
TRBJ1-4 | TRBV30 | 13 | - | - | TGTGCCTGGAGTGCAGGGATGGTGGAAAAACTGTTTTTT | CAWSAGMVEKLFF
TRBJ1-1 | TRBV7-8 | 14 | - | - | TGTGCCAGCAGCGGATCCAGGAAAGACGCTGAAGCTTTCTTT | CASSGSRKDAEAFF
TRBJ2-7 | TRBV5-6 | 13 | - | - | TGTGCCAGCAGCTACGAAAATGGCCACGAGCAGTACTTC | CASSYENGHEQYF
TRBJ2-7 | TRBV18 | 13 | - | TRBD2 | TGTGCCAGCTCACAAGCGGGGGCCTACGAGCAGTACTTC | CASSQAGAYEQYF
TRBJ2-5 | TRBV7-9 | 12 | - | - | TGTGCCAGCAGCCGCGGGGAGGGGACACAGTACTTC | CASSRGEGTQYF
TRBJ2-1 | TRBV18 | 15 | - | - | TGTGCCAGCTCACCACTCCGGAGCTCCTACAATGAGCAGTTCTTC | CASSPLRSSYNEQFF
TRBJ1-4 | TRBV5-4 | 18 | few | TRBD1 | TGTGCCAGCAGCTTGAGTGTTGCCGGGACAGGGGCGGATGAAAAACTGTTTTTT | CASSLSVAGTGADEKLFF
TRBJ1-5 | TRBV18 | 16 | - | TRBD1 | TGTGCCAGCTCACCCGGACAGGGGGAAGGGAATCAGCCCCAGCATTTT | CASSPGQGEGNQPQHF
TRBJ2-5 | TRBV10-3 | 15 | few | TRBD1 | TGTGCCATCACGCGAAACAGGGGGCTGGGGGAGACCCAGTACTTC | CAITRNRGLGETQYF
TRBJ2-2 | TRBV4-2 | 14 | - | - | TGTGCCAGCAGCGGCGGGTCGAACACCGGGGAGCTGTTTTTT | CASSGGSNTGELFF
TRBJ2-5 | TRBV18 | 13 | - | - | TGTGCCAGCTCCCCGGCCATCGAGGGGACCCAGTACTTC | CASSPAIEGTQYF
TRBJ1-2 | TRBV5-1 | 14 | - | - | TGCGCCAGCAGCCTCCTAGACAGAACCTATGGCTACACCTTC | CASSLLDRTYGYTF
TRBJ2-2 | TRBV30 | 16 | - | - | TGTGCCTGTAGACCTCCGGGGTACGCGAACACCGGGGAGCTGTTTTTT | CACRPPGYANTGELFF
TRBJ2-2 | TRBV6-4 | 15 | - | - | TGTGCCAGCAGTGACTCGGACTCGAACACCGGGGAGCTGTTTTTT | CASSDSDSNTGELFF
TRBJ2-4 | TRBV15 | 14 | - | - | TGTGCCACCAGCAGAGATGTCGGGATGGACATTCAGTACTTC | CATSRDVGMDIQYF
TRBJ2-7 | TRBV30 | 15 | - | TRBD1 | TGTGCCTGGAGCGCAGATACAGGGGGCAGGAACGAGCAGTACTTC | CAWSADTGGRNEQYF
TRBJ2-7 | TRBV5-6 | 13 | - | - | TGTGCCAGCAGCTGGGCCCTCTCGCACGAGCAGTACTTC | CASSWALSHEQYF
TRBJ2-7 | TRBV27 | 14 | - | - | TGTGCCAGCAGTTTGGGTGGGAGCTCCTACGAGCAGTACTTC | CASSLGGSSYEQYF
TRBJ1-5 | TRBV9 | 16 | - | - | TGTGCCAGCAGTCCCGCTTGGGGCGGGGATGGCCAGCCCCAGCATTTT | CASSPAWGGDGQPQHF
TRBJ2-7 | TRBV7-2 | 15 | - | - | TGTGCCAGCAGCTGGAGGGGGGGGGAGGCCTACGAGCAGTACTTC | CASSWRGGEAYEQYF
TRBJ2-1 | TRBV6-6 | 15 | - | - | TGTGCCAGCAGCATGGTAGGGGATTCCTACAATGAGCAGTTCTTC | CASSMVGDSYNEQFF
TRBJ1-1 | TRBV18 | 14 | - | TRBD1 | TGTGCCAGCTCACCGCAGGGACAGGGAACTGAAGCTTTCTTT | CASSPQGQGTEAFF
TRBJ2-3 | TRBV9 | 17 | - | TRBD1 | TGTGCCAGCAGCGGTAGGACAGGGGGAATACTCACAGATACGCAGTATTTT | CASSGRTGGILTDTQYF
TRBJ1-1 | TRBV18 | 18 | - | TRBD1 | TGTGCCAGCTCACCCACCCGACAGGGAGCGACATTGAACACTGAAGCTTTCTTT | CASSPTRQGATLNTEAFF
TRBJ1-2 | TRBV28 | 11 | - | - | TGTGCCAGCAGTAGGGGGATTGGCTACACCTTC | CASSRGIGYTF
TRBJ1-5 | TRBV7-9 | 16 | - | - | TGTGCCAGCAGCACCGGGACGGACTATAGCAATCAGCCCCAGCATTTT | CASSTGTDYSNQPQHF